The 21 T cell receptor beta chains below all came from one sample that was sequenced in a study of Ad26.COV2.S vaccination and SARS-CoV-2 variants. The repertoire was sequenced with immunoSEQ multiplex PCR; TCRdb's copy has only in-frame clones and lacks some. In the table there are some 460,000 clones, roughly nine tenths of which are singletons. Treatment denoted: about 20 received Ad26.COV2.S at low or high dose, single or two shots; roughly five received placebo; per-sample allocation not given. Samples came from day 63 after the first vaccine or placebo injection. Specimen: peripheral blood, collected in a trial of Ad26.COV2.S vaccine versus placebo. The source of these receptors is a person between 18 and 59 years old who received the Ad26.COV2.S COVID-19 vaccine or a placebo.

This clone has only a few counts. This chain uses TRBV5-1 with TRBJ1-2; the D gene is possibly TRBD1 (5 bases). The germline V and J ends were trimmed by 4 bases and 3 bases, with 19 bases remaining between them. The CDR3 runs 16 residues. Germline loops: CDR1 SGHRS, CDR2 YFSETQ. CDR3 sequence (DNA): TGCGCCAGCAGCCGAAGACCGGGGGACGTCCACTATGGCTACACCTTC. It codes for CASSRRPGDVHYGYTF.

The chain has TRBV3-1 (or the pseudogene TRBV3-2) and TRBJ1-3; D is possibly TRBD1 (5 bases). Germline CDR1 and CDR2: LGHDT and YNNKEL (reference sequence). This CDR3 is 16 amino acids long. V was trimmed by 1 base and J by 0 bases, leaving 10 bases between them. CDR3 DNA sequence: TGTGCCAGCAGCCAAGGTCATGGGGCCTCTGGAAACACCATATATTTT. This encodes CASSQGHGASGNTIYF.

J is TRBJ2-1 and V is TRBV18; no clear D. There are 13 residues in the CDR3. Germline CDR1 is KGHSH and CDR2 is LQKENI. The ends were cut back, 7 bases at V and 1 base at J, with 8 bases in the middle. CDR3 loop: CASCQDSYNEQFF. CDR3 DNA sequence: TGTGCCAGCTGTCAGGATTCCTACAATGAGCAGTTCTTC.

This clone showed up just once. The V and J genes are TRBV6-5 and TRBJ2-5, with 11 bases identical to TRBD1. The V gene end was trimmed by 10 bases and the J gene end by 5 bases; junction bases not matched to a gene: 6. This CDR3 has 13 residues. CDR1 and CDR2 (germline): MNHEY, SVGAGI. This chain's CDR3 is CATTGQGAETQYF. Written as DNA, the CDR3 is TGTGCCACCACAGGACAGGGGGCTGAGACCCAGTACTTC.

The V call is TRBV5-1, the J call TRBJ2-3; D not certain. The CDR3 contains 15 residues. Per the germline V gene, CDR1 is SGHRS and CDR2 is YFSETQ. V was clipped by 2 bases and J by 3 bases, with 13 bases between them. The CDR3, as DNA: TGCGCCAGCAGCTTCGCAGGCCCTCCTACAGATACGCAGTATTTT. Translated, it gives CASSFAGPPTDTQYF.

CDR3 DNA: TGTGCCAGCAGTTTTTCATCCTACAATGAGCAGTTCTTC. The encoded protein is CASSFSSYNEQFF. The chain recombines TRBV27 with TRBJ2-1; the D is unclear. The CDR3 contains 13 residues. Germline values: CDR1 MNHEY, CDR2 SMNVEV (reference sequence). With 3 bases removed from V and 1 base from J, the gap between germline ends came to 4 bases.

As DNA, the CDR3 is TGTGCCAGCGGAAAAAGACAGGGGCCCCAAAACACTGAAGCTTTCTTT. It is translated as CASGKRQGPQNTEAFF. V and J are TRBV7-2 and TRBJ1-1; 8 nucleotides align to TRBD1. Germline V lookup: CDR1 SGHTA, CDR2 FQGNSA. CDR3 size: 16 residues. The V gene end was trimmed by 8 bases and the J gene end by 2 bases; junction bases not matched to a gene: 13.

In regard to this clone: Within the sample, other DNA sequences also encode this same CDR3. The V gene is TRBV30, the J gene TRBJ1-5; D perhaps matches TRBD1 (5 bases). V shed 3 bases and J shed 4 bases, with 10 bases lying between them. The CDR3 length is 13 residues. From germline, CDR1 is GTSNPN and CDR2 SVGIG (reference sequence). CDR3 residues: CAWSGWGNQPQHF. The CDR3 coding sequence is TGTGCCTGGAGCGGGTGGGGGAATCAGCCCCAGCATTTT.

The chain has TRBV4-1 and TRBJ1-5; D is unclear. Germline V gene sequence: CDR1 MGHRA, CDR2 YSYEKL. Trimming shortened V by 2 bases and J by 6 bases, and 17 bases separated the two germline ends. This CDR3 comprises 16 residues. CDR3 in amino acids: CASSQLGRSISQPQHF. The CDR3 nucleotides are TGCGCCAGCAGCCAATTAGGGCGTTCGATCTCTCAGCCCCAGCATTTT.

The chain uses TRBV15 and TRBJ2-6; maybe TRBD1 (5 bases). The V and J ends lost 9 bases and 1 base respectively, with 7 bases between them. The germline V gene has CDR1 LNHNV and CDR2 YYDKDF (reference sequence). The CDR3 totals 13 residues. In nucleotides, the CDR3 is TGTGCCACACAGGTATCTGGGGCCAACGTCCTGACTTTC. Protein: CATQVSGANVLTF. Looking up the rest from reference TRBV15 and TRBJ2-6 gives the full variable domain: DAMVIQNPRYQVTQFGKPVTLSCSQTLNHNVMYWYQQKSSQAPKLLFHYYDKDFNNEADTPDNFQSRRPNTSFCFLDIRSPGLGDTAMYLCATQVSGANVLTFGAGSRLTVL.

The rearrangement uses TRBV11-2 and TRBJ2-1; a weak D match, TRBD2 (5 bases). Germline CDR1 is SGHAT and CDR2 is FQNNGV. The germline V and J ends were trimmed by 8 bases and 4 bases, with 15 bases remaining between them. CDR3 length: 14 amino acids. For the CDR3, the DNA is TGTGCCAGCCTTCGGGGTATGGGGTACAATGAGCAGTTCTTC. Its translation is CASLRGMGYNEQFF.

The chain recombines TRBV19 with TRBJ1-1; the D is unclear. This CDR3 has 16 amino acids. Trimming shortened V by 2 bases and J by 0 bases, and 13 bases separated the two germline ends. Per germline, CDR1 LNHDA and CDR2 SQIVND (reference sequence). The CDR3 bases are TGTGCCAGTAGTATACGAGGGTTCGGCCTGAACACTGAAGCTTTCTTT. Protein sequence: CASSIRGFGLNTEAFF.

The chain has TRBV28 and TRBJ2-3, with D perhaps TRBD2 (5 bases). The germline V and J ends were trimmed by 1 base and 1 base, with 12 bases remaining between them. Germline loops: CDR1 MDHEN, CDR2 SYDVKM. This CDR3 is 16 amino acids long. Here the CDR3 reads CASSLSVRVRTDTQYF. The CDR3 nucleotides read TGTGCCAGCAGTTTATCCGTGAGGGTACGCACAGATACGCAGTATTTT.

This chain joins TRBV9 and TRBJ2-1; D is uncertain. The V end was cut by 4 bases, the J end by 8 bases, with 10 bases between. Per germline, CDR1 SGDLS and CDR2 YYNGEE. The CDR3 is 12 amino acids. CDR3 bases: TGTGCCAGCAGCCTCCTCGGCTATGAGCAGTTCTTC. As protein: CASSLLGYEQFF.

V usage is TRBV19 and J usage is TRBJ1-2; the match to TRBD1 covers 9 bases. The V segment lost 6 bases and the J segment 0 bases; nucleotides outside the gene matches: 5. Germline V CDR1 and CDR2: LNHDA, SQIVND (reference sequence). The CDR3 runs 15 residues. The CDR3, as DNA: TGTGCCAGTAGGGCGGGACAGGGATCTAACTATGGCTACACCTTC. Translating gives CASRAGQGSNYGYTF.

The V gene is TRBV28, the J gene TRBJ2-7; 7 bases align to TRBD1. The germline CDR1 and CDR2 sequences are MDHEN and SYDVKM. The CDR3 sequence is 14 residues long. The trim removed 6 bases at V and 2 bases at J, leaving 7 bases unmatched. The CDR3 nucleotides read TGTGCCAGCAGAAGGGGACAGACTCCCTACGAGCAGTACTTC. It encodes CASRRGQTPYEQYF.

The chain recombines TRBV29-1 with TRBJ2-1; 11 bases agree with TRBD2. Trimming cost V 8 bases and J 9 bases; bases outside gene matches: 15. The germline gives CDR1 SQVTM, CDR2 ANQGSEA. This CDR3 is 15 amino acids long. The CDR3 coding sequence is TGCAGCTCCCTGCAGCGGACTAGCGGGTTGGGTGAGCAGTTCTTC. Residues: CSSLQRTSGLGEQFF.

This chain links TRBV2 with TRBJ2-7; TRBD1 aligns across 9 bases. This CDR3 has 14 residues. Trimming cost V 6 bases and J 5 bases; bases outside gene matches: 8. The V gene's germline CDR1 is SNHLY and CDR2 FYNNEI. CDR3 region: CASRFLDRGDEQYF. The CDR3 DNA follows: TGTGCCAGCAGATTTCTGGACAGGGGCGACGAGCAGTACTTC.

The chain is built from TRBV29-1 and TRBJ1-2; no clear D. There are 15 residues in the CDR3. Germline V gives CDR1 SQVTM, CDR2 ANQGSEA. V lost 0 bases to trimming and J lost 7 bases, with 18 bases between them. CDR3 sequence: CSVEDPRGGIAGYTF. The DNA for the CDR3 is TGCAGCGTTGAAGATCCGCGAGGAGGGATAGCTGGCTACACCTTC.

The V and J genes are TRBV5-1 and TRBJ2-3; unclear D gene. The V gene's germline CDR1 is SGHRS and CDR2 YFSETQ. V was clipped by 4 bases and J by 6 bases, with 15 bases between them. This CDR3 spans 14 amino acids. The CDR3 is CASSRARPSDTQYF. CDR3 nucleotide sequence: TGCGCCAGCAGCCGTGCCCGCCCGTCGGATACGCAGTATTTT.

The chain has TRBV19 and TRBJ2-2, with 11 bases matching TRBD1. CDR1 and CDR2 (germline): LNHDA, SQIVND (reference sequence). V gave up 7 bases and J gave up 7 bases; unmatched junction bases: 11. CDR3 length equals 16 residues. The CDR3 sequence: CASKTPRTGGGGELFF. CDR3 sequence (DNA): TGTGCCAGTAAAACCCCAAGGACAGGGGGCGGCGGGGAGCTGTTTTTT.